The 26 T cell receptor beta chains in this list originate from one sample, sequenced in a study of CD8 T cells in Susac syndrome. cDNA came from about 0.5 to 1 ug RNA primed by random hexamers. From the immunoSEQ multiplex PCR reads, TCRdb called clonotypes with MiXCR, one entry per CDR3 protein. The profile covers about 430,000 distinct CDR3 sequences, with about 85% appearing a single time and about 0.12% taken by the ten largest. The sequencing input was CD8+ T cells from PBMCs. These TCRs come from a human donor with multiple sclerosis.

The genes are TRBV6-6 and TRBJ2-3, with D uncertain. Trimming stripped 6 bases from V and 2 bases from J, with 18 bases between. The CDR3 length is 16 residues. Germline CDR1 and CDR2: MNHNY and SVGAGI (reference sequence). The CDR3 region is CASRRLLRPNTDTQYF. For the CDR3, the DNA is TGTGCCAGCAGACGCCTTTTGAGACCCAACACAGATACGCAGTATTTT.

V and J are TRBV30 and TRBJ2-5; 7 bases are shared with TRBD1. This CDR3 has 15 amino acids. Germline V gene sequence: CDR1 GTSNPN, CDR2 SVGIG (reference sequence). J was trimmed by 3 bases and V by 5 bases; bases with no gene match: 12. CDR3 in amino acids: CAWLLVRDREETQYF. DNA of the CDR3: TGTGCCTGGCTTCTTGTCAGGGACAGAGAAGAGACCCAGTACTTC.

This chain links TRBV4-1 with TRBJ1-5, with a weak D call TRBD1 (5 bases). The germline V gene has CDR1 MGHRA and CDR2 YSYEKL. V lost 1 base to trimming and J lost 6 bases, with 13 bases between them. The CDR3 is 15 amino acids. The CDR3 sequence: CASSQAPGRFQPQHF. CDR3 coding DNA: TGCGCCAGCAGCCAAGCTCCAGGGAGGTTTCAGCCCCAGCATTTT.

This chain joins TRBV5-1 and TRBJ1-1; 9 bases match TRBD1. Germline trimming cut 5 bases from V and 3 bases from J; bases unmatched to any gene: 11. CDR1 and CDR2 from the germline V gene are SGHRS and YFSETQ. CDR3 length equals 16 residues. The CDR3 protein is CASRMDRGEDYTEAFF. For the CDR3, the DNA is TGCGCCAGCAGGATGGACAGGGGAGAAGATTACACTGAAGCTTTCTTT.

The rearrangement joins TRBV4-1 to TRBJ1-5; D is uncertain. The CDR3 length is 13 residues. Germline assignment: CDR1 MGHRA and CDR2 YSYEKL. Trimming pared 5 bases from V and 5 bases from J, leaving 10 bases between. This CDR3 reads CASSTVLHQPQHF. The CDR3 DNA sequence: TGCGCCAGCAGCACAGTACTCCATCAGCCCCAGCATTTT.

The V and J genes are TRBV29-1 and TRBJ2-5, with 9 bases matching TRBD1. The CDR3 totals 14 residues. The V segment lost 6 bases and the J segment 0 bases; nucleotides outside the gene matches: 5. Germline-derived CDR1 and CDR2 are SQVTM and ANQGSEA. CDR3 coding DNA: TGCAGCGTGGGGACAGGGCCGTACCAAGAGACCCAGTACTTC. Translating gives CSVGTGPYQETQYF.

The chain uses TRBV30 and TRBJ1-2; D might be TRBD1 (6 bases). V was shortened by 2 bases and J by 8 bases, with 15 bases between the two germline ends. Germline-derived CDR1 and CDR2 are GTSNPN and SVGIG (reference sequence). The CDR3 sequence is 13 residues long. The CDR3 nucleotides are TGTGCCTGGAGTAAGGTCAGGGGCAGGGGCTACACCTTC. Encoded protein: CAWSKVRGRGYTF. Filled out from reference TRBV30 and TRBJ1-2, the complete variable domain reads SQTIHQWPATLVQPVGSPLSLECTVEGTSNPNLYWYRQAAGRGLQLLFYSVGIGQISSEVPQNLSASRPQDRQFILSSKKLLLSDSGFYLCAWSKVRGRGYTFGSGTRLTVV.

The chain links TRBV5-1 to TRBJ2-7, with TRBD1 matching 7 bases. CDR1 and CDR2 (germline): SGHRS, YFSETQ. There are 15 residues in the CDR3. V gave up 4 bases and J gave up 0 bases; unmatched junction bases: 7. Here the CDR3 reads CASSAGQDFSYEQYF. DNA for the CDR3: TGCGCCAGCAGCGCAGGACAGGACTTCTCCTACGAGCAGTACTTC.

The V gene is TRBV4-1, the J gene TRBJ2-7; D could derive from TRBD1 or TRBD2 (6 bases each). From germline, CDR1 is MGHRA and CDR2 YSYEKL. V lost 2 bases and J lost 4, with 15 bases in between. This CDR3 region has 15 residues. The CDR3 loop is CASSQTWGARYEQYF. The CDR3 bases are TGCGCCAGCAGCCAAACGTGGGGGGCACGGTACGAGCAGTACTTC.

This chain connects TRBV4-1 to TRBJ2-1, with D possibly being TRBD1 (6 bases). This CDR3 is 16 amino acids long. CDR1 and CDR2 from the germline V gene are MGHRA and YSYEKL. Trimming took 5 bases from V and 2 from J, leaving 16 bases between them. CDR3 sequence: CASSSRAAGAYNEQFF. The DNA for the CDR3 is TGCGCCAGCAGCTCAAGGGCGGCAGGGGCCTACAATGAGCAGTTCTTC.

This clonotype has a single count. J is TRBJ1-3 and V is TRBV7-9; the D is unclear. CDR3 length equals 14 residues. The germline V gene encodes CDR1 SEHNR and CDR2 FQNEAQ (reference sequence). V was shortened by 4 bases and J by 4 bases, with 11 bases between the two germline ends. The CDR3 loop is CASSSPLQGNTIYF. The CDR3 DNA is TGTGCCAGCAGCTCCCCGTTACAAGGAAACACCATATATTTT.

The rearrangement uses TRBV7-9 and TRBJ2-1; a weak D match, TRBD2 (6 bases). This CDR3 has 15 residues. In germline, CDR1 is SEHNR, CDR2 FQNEAQ (reference sequence). The ends were cut back, 7 bases at V and 5 bases at J, with 18 bases in the middle. The CDR3 spells CASTVLGGLNNEQFF. The CDR3 region has the DNA TGTGCCAGCACCGTCCTCGGAGGGTTAAACAATGAGCAGTTCTTC. Based on the CDR3 plus reference TRBV7-9 and TRBJ2-1, the full variable domain is DTGVSQNPRHKITKRGQNVTFRCDPISEHNRLYWYRQTLGQGPEFLTYFQNEAQLEKSRLLSDRFSAERPKGSFSTLEIQRTEQGDSAMYLCASTVLGGLNNEQFFGPGTRLTVL.

The chain recombines TRBV27 with TRBJ2-1; TRBD2 is a possible D gene (6 bases). The germline V gene has CDR1 MNHEY and CDR2 SMNVEV (reference sequence). V was shortened by 2 bases and J by 5 bases, with 13 bases between the two germline ends. This CDR3 spans 15 amino acids. CDR3 nucleotides: TGTGCCAGCAGTTTAGGTGCGGGGTATGACAATGAGCAGTTCTTC. It encodes CASSLGAGYDNEQFF.

The chain carries TRBV11-3 and TRBJ2-7; 8 bases line up with TRBD1. Germline loops: CDR1 SGHNT, CDR2 YENEEA. J was trimmed by 7 bases and V by 5 bases; bases with no gene match: 7. The length of the CDR3 is 13 residues. As DNA, the CDR3 is TGTGCCAGCAGCCCTTCAGGGGGCCGGGAGCAGTACTTC. This codes for CASSPSGGREQYF.

This sequence joins TRBV15 and TRBJ1-1, with unresolved D. Germline CDR1 is LNHNV and CDR2 is YYDKDF (reference sequence). This CDR3 comprises 13 residues. Between the trimmed V and J ends, which lost 1 base and 1 base, there was a span of 4 bases. CDR3 amino acids: CATSRGENTEAFF. CDR3 in DNA: TGTGCCACCAGCAGAGGCGAGAACACTGAAGCTTTCTTT.

The chain links TRBV30 to TRBJ2-3; D is perhaps TRBD2 (7 bases). The CDR3 has 14 amino acids. V lost 6 bases and J lost 4, with 17 bases in between. CDR1 GTSNPN and CDR2 SVGIG come from the germline V gene (reference sequence). The CDR3 DNA sequence: TGTGCCTGCGCGGCAAGCGGGACACCAGATACGCAGTATTTT. Amino acid sequence: CACAASGTPDTQYF.

The CDR3 DNA sequence: TGTGCCAGCAGTTTATTGCCGTCCTCTTCGGACTACGAGCAGTACTTC. Translated: CASSLLPSSSDYEQYF. This chain joins TRBV27 and TRBJ2-7, with D hard to call. Trimming stripped 1 base from V and 3 bases from J, with 16 bases between. The CDR3 loop spans 16 amino acids. Per the germline V gene, CDR1 is MNHEY and CDR2 is SMNVEV (reference sequence).

This clonotype appeared a few times. The gene calls are TRBV5-1 and TRBJ2-1, with D perhaps given as TRBD1 or TRBD2 (5 bases each). V was clipped by 4 bases and J by 10 bases, with 12 bases between them. Germline V gene data show CDR1 as SGHRS and CDR2 as YFSETQ. This CDR3 has 12 amino acids. The CDR3 region has the DNA TGCGCCAGCAGCGAGGGGACCCAGGAGCAGTTCTTC. Translation: CASSEGTQEQFF.

This chain joins TRBV4-1 and TRBJ2-7, with TRBD2 matching over 9 bases. The CDR3 runs to 15 residues. After removal of 0 bases from V and 6 bases from J, the junction contained 6 bases not matched to a gene. Germline V lookup: CDR1 MGHRA, CDR2 YSYEKL. CDR3 residues: CASSQEAGGALEQYF. DNA of the CDR3: TGCGCCAGCAGCCAAGAGGCGGGAGGGGCCCTCGAGCAGTACTTC.

The CDR3 is CASSQEEGYLWGYTF. Written as DNA, the CDR3 is TGCGCCAGCAGCCAAGAAGAGGGCTACTTATGGGGCTACACCTTC. The chain carries TRBV4-1 and TRBJ1-2; no definite D call. Germline assignment: CDR1 MGHRA and CDR2 YSYEKL. CDR3 length: 15 amino acids. V dropped 0 bases and J dropped 8 bases, with 16 bases sitting between them.

The chain uses TRBV7-9 and TRBJ1-1; TRBD1 agrees at 7 bases. The germline V gene has CDR1 SEHNR and CDR2 FQNEAQ (reference sequence). CDR3 length: 15 amino acids. V lost 4 bases and J lost 4; bases outside the gene matches: 9. The CDR3 spells CASSSPTGEGTEAFF. DNA of the CDR3: TGTGCCAGCAGCTCCCCCACAGGGGAAGGCACTGAAGCTTTCTTT. The full variable domain, its missing parts supplied by reference TRBV7-9 and TRBJ1-1, is DTGVSQNPRHKITKRGQNVTFRCDPISEHNRLYWYRQTLGQGPEFLTYFQNEAQLEKSRLLSDRFSAERPKGSFSTLEIQRTEQGDSAMYLCASSSPTGEGTEAFFGQGTRLTVV.

The chain has TRBV7-8 and TRBJ2-1, with TRBD2 identical over 7 bases. There are 16 residues in the CDR3. Germline V gene sequence: CDR1 SGHVS, CDR2 FQNEAQ. Trimming at V came to 2 bases and at J to 5 bases, leaving 9 bases not matched to a gene. The CDR3 is CASSLKLASGDNEQFF. The CDR3 DNA reads TGTGCCAGCAGCTTAAAGTTGGCTAGCGGCGACAATGAGCAGTTCTTC.

This clonotype has more than one count but fewer than ten. The chain links TRBV15 to TRBJ2-3, with a weak D call TRBD1 (5 bases). The V and J ends lost 0 bases and 2 bases respectively, with 12 bases between them. Per the germline V gene, CDR1 is LNHNV and CDR2 is YYDKDF (reference sequence). The CDR3 extends over 16 amino acids. Written as DNA, the CDR3 is TGTGCCACCAGCAGAGATGAGGACACTTTCACAGATACGCAGTATTTT. Translating it yields CATSRDEDTFTDTQYF.

V is TRBV20-1 and J is TRBJ2-7; 11 bases fit TRBD2. Germline assignment: CDR1 DFQATT and CDR2 SNEGSKA (reference sequence). This CDR3 is built from 18 residues. V lost 2 bases, J lost 3 bases, and 15 bases stayed unmatched. This CDR3 is CSARIEVAGGFPLYEQYF. The CDR3 coding sequence is TGCAGTGCTAGAATTGAAGTAGCGGGGGGGTTTCCCCTCTACGAGCAGTACTTC.

This chain links TRBV6-5 with TRBJ2-1, with D tentatively TRBD2 (5 bases). CDR3 length: 14 amino acids. Germline assignment: CDR1 MNHEY and CDR2 SVGAGI. V was clipped by 4 bases and J by 2 bases, with 9 bases between them. The CDR3 region has the DNA TGTGCCAGCAGTTCGGAGCGGACCTACAATGAGCAGTTCTTC. Its translation: CASSSERTYNEQFF.

This clonotype was detected only a few times. This sequence joins TRBV3-1 and TRBJ2-5; D ambiguous. V was pared by 4 bases and J by 4 bases, with 13 bases between. This CDR3 is 14 amino acids long. Looked up from germline, CDR1 is LGHDT and CDR2 is YNNKEL (reference sequence). CDR3 in amino acids: CASSPQSPRETQYF. In DNA form, the CDR3 reads TGTGCCAGCAGCCCCCAGTCCCCCCGAGAGACCCAGTACTTC.